This T cell receptor beta chain was documented in a study of T cells expressing NK-cell markers. TCRdb re-called the 5' RACE reads and catalogs CDR3 proteins one per entry, DNA excluded. This table lists 400,000 or so distinct CDR3 sequences. The sample was blood T cells: a sorted CD56 or NKG2C T cell subset, CD4+ or CD8+ T cells, or bulk PBMC T cells (not recorded which). The receptor comes from a woman between 45 and 65 years old in good health.

The CDR3 protein is CATSSPRGEQYF. This chain joins TRBV24-1 and TRBJ2-7; no DNA is available, so the TRBD2 call from TCRdb remains unchecked. This CDR3 contains 12 residues. CDR1 and CDR2 from the germline V gene are KGHDR and SFDVKD.